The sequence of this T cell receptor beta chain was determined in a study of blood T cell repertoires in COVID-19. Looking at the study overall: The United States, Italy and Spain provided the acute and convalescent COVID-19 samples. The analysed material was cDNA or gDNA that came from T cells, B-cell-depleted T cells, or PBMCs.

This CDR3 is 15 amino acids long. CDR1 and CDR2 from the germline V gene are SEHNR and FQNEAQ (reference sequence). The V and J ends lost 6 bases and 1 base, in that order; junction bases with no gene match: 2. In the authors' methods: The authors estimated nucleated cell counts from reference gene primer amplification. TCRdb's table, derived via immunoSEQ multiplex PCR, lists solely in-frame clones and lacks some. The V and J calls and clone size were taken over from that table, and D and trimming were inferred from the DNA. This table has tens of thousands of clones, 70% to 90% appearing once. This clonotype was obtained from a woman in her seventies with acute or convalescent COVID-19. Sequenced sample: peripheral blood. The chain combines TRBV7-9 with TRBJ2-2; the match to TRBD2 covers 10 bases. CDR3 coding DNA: TGTGCCAGCAGATCTAGCGGGGGGAACACCGGGGAGCTGTTTTTT. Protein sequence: CASRSSGGNTGELFF.